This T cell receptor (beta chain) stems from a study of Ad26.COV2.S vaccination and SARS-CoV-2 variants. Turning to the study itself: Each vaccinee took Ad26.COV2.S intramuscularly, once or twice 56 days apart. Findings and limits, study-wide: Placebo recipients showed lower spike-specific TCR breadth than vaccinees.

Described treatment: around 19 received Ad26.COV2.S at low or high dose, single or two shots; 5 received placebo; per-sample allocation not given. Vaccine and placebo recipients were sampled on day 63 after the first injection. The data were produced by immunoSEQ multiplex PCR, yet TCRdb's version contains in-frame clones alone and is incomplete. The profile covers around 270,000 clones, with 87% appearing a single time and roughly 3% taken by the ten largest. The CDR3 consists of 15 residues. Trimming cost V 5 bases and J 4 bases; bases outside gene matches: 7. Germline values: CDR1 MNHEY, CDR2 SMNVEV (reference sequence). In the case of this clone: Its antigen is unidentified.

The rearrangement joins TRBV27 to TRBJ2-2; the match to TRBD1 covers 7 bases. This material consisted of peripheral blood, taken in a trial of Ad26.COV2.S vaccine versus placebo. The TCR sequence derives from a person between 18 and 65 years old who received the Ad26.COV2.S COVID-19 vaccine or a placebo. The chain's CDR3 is CASSRGTVGTGELFF. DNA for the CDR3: TGTGCCAGCAGTCGAGGGACAGTCGGCACCGGGGAGCTGTTTTTT.